The sequence of this T cell receptor (beta chain) was determined in a study of blood T cell repertoires in COVID-19. Turning to the study itself: Both acute and convalescent COVID-19 samples were obtained from the United States, Italy and Spain.

CDR1 and CDR2 from the germline V gene are MNHEY and SVGAGI. V gave up 6 bases and J gave up 16 bases; unmatched junction bases: 13. The length of the CDR3 is 14 residues. TCRdb's table, derived via immunoSEQ multiplex PCR, lists solely in-frame clones and lacks some. This table has about 190,000 clones, around four fifths appearing once. The receptor was derived from a woman of 80 years or more with active or convalescent COVID-19. The chain links TRBV6-5 to TRBJ1-6; TRBD1 matches at 9 bases. Input material: peripheral blood. The CDR3 here is CASSGGQGSIPLHF. Here the CDR3 DNA reads TGTGCCAGCAGCGGGGGACAGGGCTCCATACCGCTCCACTTT.